Below are 27 T cell receptor beta chains sequenced from a single sample in a study of T cells and copy number aberrations in small-cell lung cancer. Only in-frame clones appear in the TCRdb table, and some are missing; sequencing was by immunoSEQ multiplex PCR. The table lists roughly 730 clones, 80% to 90% of them singletons, with under 4% in the top ten. Sequenced material: tumor tissue. These TCRs come from a man aged 35 to 55 with small cell lung cancer.

The CDR3 loop reads CASSNDRGRSSGNTIYF. The CDR3 DNA follows: TGTGCCAGCAGCAACGACAGGGGGCGTAGCTCTGGAAACACCATATATTTT. The chain joins TRBV2 to TRBJ1-3, with 10 nucleotides matching TRBD1. The CDR3 is made up of 17 amino acids. Per the germline V gene, CDR1 is SNHLY and CDR2 is FYNNEI. V shed 6 bases, J shed 0 bases, and the junction held 8 bases outside the gene matches.

The chain combines TRBV6-1 with TRBJ1-1, with D maybe TRBD1 (6 bases). Trimming took off 1 base at V and 5 bases at J, with 11 bases between the two ends. This CDR3 contains 14 residues. The V gene's germline CDR1 is MNHNS and CDR2 SASEGT. CDR3 nucleotide sequence: TGTGCCAGCAGTGAAGAAGGGGGAAGAACTGAAGCTTTCTTT. Translation gives CASSEEGGRTEAFF.

The table lists this clone with a count of one. This rearrangement joins TRBV19 to TRBJ2-2; 10 positions match TRBD2. The germline gives CDR1 LNHDA, CDR2 SQIVND (reference sequence). This CDR3 comprises 15 residues. V lost 3 bases, J lost 7 bases, and 5 bases stayed unmatched. Here the CDR3 reads CASSIGTSDFGELFF. CDR3 coding DNA: TGTGCCAGTAGTATCGGGACTAGCGATTTCGGGGAGCTGTTTTTT.

The chain links TRBV11-2 to TRBJ1-1; D gene ambiguous. The germline V gene has CDR1 SGHAT and CDR2 FQNNGV. This CDR3 contains 16 residues. V was cut by 0 bases and J by 5 bases, with 16 bases left in between. This chain's CDR3 is CASSLDLSGLDTEAFF. The CDR3 bases are TGTGCCAGCAGCTTAGATCTATCAGGTTTGGATACTGAAGCTTTCTTT.

This clone has a handful of counts. V gene TRBV5-6 combines with J gene TRBJ1-6; 9 bases fit TRBD1. V shed 3 bases, J shed 6 bases, and the junction held 4 bases outside the gene matches. This CDR3 has 15 residues. The germline CDR1 and CDR2 sequences are SGHDT and YYEEEE. This CDR3 reads CASSWDRELNSPLHF. The CDR3 DNA is TGTGCCAGCAGCTGGGACAGGGAACTTAATTCACCCCTCCACTTT.

Remarks on this clone: Its ends do not fully match the called genes, so a read error is possible. The chain combines TRBV27 with TRBJ2-7; no definite D call. Germline V CDR1 and CDR2: MNHEY, SMNVEV (reference sequence). The CDR3 has 10 residues. The CDR3 nucleotides read TGTGCCAGCAGGAACCGTGGATGTAGGTTC. As protein: CASRNRGCRF.

CDR3 amino acids: CASSLAGATYDNEQFF. In nucleotides, the CDR3 is TGTGCCAGCAGCTTAGCGGGGGCTACTTATGACAATGAGCAGTTCTTC. The V and J genes are TRBV7-2 and TRBJ2-1, with a tentative D call TRBD1 (6 bases). Trimming removed 0 bases at V and 5 bases at J, with 14 bases between. Germline lookup yields CDR1 SGHTA and CDR2 FQGNSA. There are 16 residues in the CDR3.

This clone has just a few counts. This rearrangement joins TRBV6-5 to TRBJ2-3, with D possibly matching TRBD2 (6 bases). This CDR3 is 13 amino acids long. Germline V gives CDR1 MNHEY, CDR2 SVGAGI. V lost 10 bases, J lost 2 bases, and 13 bases lay in between. The CDR3 nucleotides are TGTGCCACCCGGACTATCCACACAGATACGCAGTATTTT. Translating it yields CATRTIHTDTQYF.

The V and J genes are TRBV5-6 and TRBJ1-5; the D is unclear. Trimming shortened V by 2 bases and J by 5 bases, and 8 bases separated the two germline ends. Germline V gives CDR1 SGHDT, CDR2 YYEEEE. This CDR3 has 13 amino acids. The CDR3 nucleotides read TGTGCCAGCAGCTTCAATGCAGATCAGCCCCAGCATTTT. Translated, it gives CASSFNADQPQHF.

This chain connects TRBV5-1 to TRBJ2-1, with D tentatively TRBD2 (6 bases). Trimming removed 1 base at V and 4 bases at J, with 18 bases between. The CDR3 has 17 residues. Germline V gene lookup returns CDR1 SGHRS and CDR2 YFSETQ. This CDR3 is CASSLLLGTDLYNEQFF. Written as DNA, the CDR3 is TGCGCCAGCAGCTTGCTCCTCGGGACTGACTTATACAATGAGCAGTTCTTC. The full variable domain, in which reference TRBV5-1 and TRBJ2-1 provide the parts outside the CDR3, is KAGVTQTPRYLIKTRGQQVTLSCSPISGHRSVSWYQQTPGQGLQFLFEYFSETQRNKGNFPGRFSGRQFSNSRSEMNVSTLELGDSALYLCASSLLLGTDLYNEQFFGPGTRLTVL.

The CDR3 loop reads CASSLDFSGSQNEQFF. In nucleotides, the CDR3 is TGCGCCAGCAGCTTGGACTTTAGCGGGAGTCAGAATGAGCAGTTCTTC. The chain links TRBV5-1 to TRBJ2-1, with 9 bases identical to TRBD2. The CDR3 contains 16 residues. V shed 0 bases and J 7 bases; nucleotides not matched to a gene: 8. Germline CDR1 and CDR2: SGHRS and YFSETQ. Variable domain in full (rest from reference TRBV5-1 and TRBJ2-1): KAGVTQTPRYLIKTRGQQVTLSCSPISGHRSVSWYQQTPGQGLQFLFEYFSETQRNKGNFPGRFSGRQFSNSRSEMNVSTLELGDSALYLCASSLDFSGSQNEQFFGPGTRLTVL.

This chain links TRBV11-2 with TRBJ2-2, with 12 bases fitting TRBD2. Germline assignment: CDR1 SGHAT and CDR2 FQNNGV. After removal of 5 bases from V and 6 bases from J, the junction contained 7 bases not matched to a gene. This CDR3 comprises 16 residues. Here the CDR3 reads CASSPSSGRVSGELFF. CDR3 nucleotide sequence: TGTGCCAGCAGCCCTTCTAGCGGGAGGGTTTCCGGGGAGCTGTTTTTT.

This sequence joins TRBV19 and TRBJ1-1; no reliable D call. The CDR3 totals 13 residues. Trimming pared 7 bases from V and 3 bases from J, leaving 12 bases between. Germline V gene lookup returns CDR1 LNHDA and CDR2 SQIVND (reference sequence). The CDR3 DNA reads TGTGCCAGTACGGCTGGGTGGGACACTGAAGCTTTCTTT. Amino acid sequence: CASTAGWDTEAFF.

The chain employs TRBV19 and TRBJ1-5; 7 bases align to TRBD1. Germline trimming cut 5 bases from V and 6 bases from J; bases unmatched to any gene: 10. The length of the CDR3 is 15 residues. Germline V gives CDR1 LNHDA, CDR2 SQIVND (reference sequence). The CDR3 region is CASSRQDRVGQPQHF. DNA of the CDR3: TGTGCCAGTAGTCGTCAAGACAGGGTAGGTCAGCCCCAGCATTTT.

This chain joins TRBV6-1 and TRBJ2-5; D unclear. The germline V gene encodes CDR1 MNHNS and CDR2 SASEGT. V dropped 7 bases and J dropped 2 bases, with 8 bases sitting between them. The CDR3 contains 12 residues. The CDR3, as DNA: TGTGCCAGCAAAGGGTGGCAAGAGACCCAGTACTTC. Translated, it gives CASKGWQETQYF.

The chain has TRBV19 and TRBJ1-1; 12 nucleotides match TRBD1. V trimming: 5 bases; J trimming: 0 bases; junction bases outside the gene matches: 13. CDR1 LNHDA and CDR2 SQIVND come from the germline V gene (reference sequence). This CDR3 comprises 19 residues. In nucleotides, the CDR3 is TGTGCCAGTAGTGTAACAACCCGGGACAGGGGGCACATGAACACTGAAGCTTTCTTT. Translated, it gives CASSVTTRDRGHMNTEAFF.

Concerning this clone: The conserved final phenylalanine or tryptophan is absent from the CDR3, which likely points to a read error. The V and J genes are TRBV2 and TRBJ1-4; TRBD1 matches 10 bases. Per germline, CDR1 SNHLY and CDR2 FYNNEI. This CDR3 region has 15 residues. V shed 6 bases, J shed 2 bases, and the junction held 3 bases outside the gene matches. The CDR3 nucleotides read TGTGCCAGCAGGAGACAGGGGGCGACTAATGAAAAACTGTTTTGT. It codes for CASRRQGATNEKLFC.

The chain has TRBV30 and TRBJ2-5; D is perhaps TRBD2 (5 bases). CDR1 and CDR2 from the germline V gene are GTSNPN and SVGIG (reference sequence). V gave up 3 bases and J gave up 0 bases, with 14 bases separating them. The CDR3 covers 15 residues. CDR3 protein: CAWSLGVTYQETQYF. The CDR3 nucleotides read TGTGCCTGGAGCCTCGGGGTAACGTACCAAGAGACCCAGTACTTC.

The V call is TRBV4-2, the J call TRBJ1-5, with D perhaps matching TRBD1 (5 bases). CDR1 and CDR2 from the germline V gene are LGHNA and YNFKEQ. V lost 3 bases to trimming and J lost 4 bases, with 13 bases between them. CDR3 length: 15 amino acids. This CDR3 is CASSHSEGANQPQHF. DNA of the CDR3: TGTGCCAGCAGCCACAGCGAAGGGGCTAATCAGCCCCAGCATTTT.

As concerns this clone: One end of the junction varies from germline; a read error may be responsible. The chain is built from TRBV5-1 and TRBJ2-1; 7 bases are shared with TRBD2. Per the germline V gene, CDR1 is SGHRS and CDR2 is YFSETQ. The CDR3 is made up of 17 amino acids. CDR3 nucleotide sequence: TGCGCCAGCAACTTGGAAGCGGGACTGAGGTCCTACAATGAGCAGTTCTTC. Residues: CASNLEAGLRSYNEQFF.

The chain employs TRBV30 and TRBJ1-1; D remains unclear. The CDR3 totals 11 residues. The germline gives CDR1 GTSNPN, CDR2 SVGIG (reference sequence). The V and J ends lost 3 bases and 6 bases respectively, with 8 bases between them. Written as DNA, the CDR3 is TGTGCCTGGAGGTTCGTAGCTGAAGCTTTCTTT. Amino acids: CAWRFVAEAFF.

The chain employs TRBV7-2 and TRBJ1-4; D is uncertain. The CDR3 is made up of 14 amino acids. Looked up from germline, CDR1 is SGHTA and CDR2 is FQGNSA. The ends were cut back, 5 bases at V and 4 bases at J, with 11 bases in the middle. The CDR3 loop is CASSPGPGNEKLFF. CDR3 bases: TGTGCCAGCAGCCCCGGGCCTGGTAATGAAAAACTGTTTTTT.

The J gene is TRBJ2-3, the V gene TRBV10-3, with D perhaps TRBD1 (6 bases). Germline lookup yields CDR1 ENHRY and CDR2 SYGVKD. V shed 4 bases and J shed 1 base, with 21 bases lying between them. This CDR3 contains 18 residues. The CDR3 DNA is TGTGCCATCAGTGGGGCTCTGACAGGAGATGGGGGCACAGATACGCAGTATTTT. This sequence encodes CAISGALTGDGGTDTQYF.

This clone was observed a single time. The rearrangement uses TRBV10-3 and TRBJ2-7; D is perhaps TRBD1 (5 bases). This CDR3 region has 15 residues. V was cut by 2 bases and J by 0 bases, with 11 bases left in between. Germline V lookup: CDR1 ENHRY, CDR2 SYGVKD. This chain's CDR3 is CAISELRQSSYEQYF. In nucleotides, the CDR3 is TGTGCCATCAGTGAGCTTAGACAGAGCTCCTACGAGCAGTACTTC.

This clone has just a few counts. The rearrangement joins TRBV7-2 to TRBJ2-7; 7 bases align to TRBD2. The CDR3 is 13 residues long. Germline V gene lookup returns CDR1 SGHTA and CDR2 FQGNSA. The V segment lost 8 bases and the J segment 3 bases; nucleotides outside the gene matches: 7. CDR3 sequence reads: CASLGGGGYEQYF. CDR3 sequence (DNA): TGTGCCAGCCTGGGGGGGGGTGGCTACGAGCAGTACTTC.

V usage is TRBV7-2 and J usage is TRBJ2-7, with 13 bases that match TRBD2. Germline trimming cut 2 bases from V and 6 bases from J; bases unmatched to any gene: 7. The CDR3 sequence is 16 residues long. The germline V gene encodes CDR1 SGHTA and CDR2 FQGNSA. The CDR3 is CASSLFGTSGIGEQYF. The CDR3 nucleotides are TGTGCCAGCAGCTTATTCGGGACTAGCGGGATCGGCGAGCAGTACTTC.

Only a few counts were recorded for this clone. The gene calls are TRBV28 and TRBJ1-1, with 7 bases identical to TRBD1. Germline trimming cut 6 bases from V and 0 bases from J; bases unmatched to any gene: 4. CDR3 size: 14 residues. The germline gives CDR1 MDHEN, CDR2 SYDVKM. CDR3 sequence (DNA): TGTGCCAGCAGCCCGGGACAGATGAACACTGAAGCTTTCTTT. The encoded protein is CASSPGQMNTEAFF.